This T cell receptor (beta chain) stems from a study of blood T cell repertoires in COVID-19. The wider study: Whether acute or convalescent, the COVID-19 samples came from the United States, Italy and Spain. PBMCs, B-cell-depleted T cells, or T cells were the source of the cDNA or gDNA that made up the material.

As handled by the study authors: From reference gene primer amplification, estimates of nucleated cell counts were derived. The repertoire was sequenced with immunoSEQ multiplex PCR; TCRdb's copy has only in-frame clones and lacks some. The V and J calls and clone size are taken from that table; D and trimming were inferred from the DNA. This table holds fewer than 200,000 clones, roughly 87% found once. This CDR3 contains 15 residues. Germline CDR1 is MNHEY and CDR2 is SMNVEV (reference sequence). Trimming cost V 7 bases and J 2 bases; bases outside gene matches: 6. The clonotype originates from a man between 18 and 29 years old who had recovered from COVID-19. The J gene is TRBJ2-2, the V gene TRBV27, with 8 positions matching TRBD2. The specimen was peripheral blood. The chain's CDR3 is CASTRSGINTGELFF. Here the CDR3 DNA reads TGTGCCAGCACCCGTAGCGGGATCAACACCGGGGAGCTGTTTTTT.